A selection of T cell receptor beta chains follows, all from one sample in a study of shared clonotypes between healthy human individuals. Sequencing was performed with immunoSEQ multiplex PCR; in TCRdb, only in-frame clones are kept and a portion is missing. The data hold 2 million to 2.5 million clones, with less than 95% observed a single time. Sequencing input: naive CD4+ T cells from PBMCs. These TCRs come from a man aged 18-30 years in good health. Some clones in this sample may be carry-over from other donors' samples. Both conserved end residues are part of each CDR3. D genes are given only for firm matches. Rows give clone size only sometimes, using once, few, many, or a class for an expanded clone.

J gene	clone size	D gene	V gene	CDR3 DNA	CDR3 protein
TRBJ1-1	NA	NA	TRBV5-1	TGCGCCAGCAGCGAGCTGGCGACAGGGAACACTGAAGCTTTCTTT	CASSELATGNTEAFF
TRBJ2-4	NA	NA	TRBV7-2	TGTGCCAGCAGCTACCGGGACATTCAGTACTTC	CASSYRDIQYF
TRBJ1-5	NA	NA	TRBV16	TGTGCCAGCAGCCAACTAGGAGGGGGGGTACAGCCCCAGCATTTT	CASSQLGGGVQPQHF
TRBJ2-1	once	NA	TRBV5-1	TGCGCCAGCAGCTATGATAGAGCCAATGAGCAGTTCTTC	CASSYDRANEQFF
TRBJ2-1	NA	NA	TRBV7-9	TGTGCCAGCAGCTTAACGAATGAGCAGTTCTTC	CASSLTNEQFF
TRBJ2-2	NA	TRBD2	TRBV29-1	TGCAGCGTGGGAACCCAAGCGGGAGGAGGTACCGGGGAGCTGTTTTTT	CSVGTQAGGGTGELFF
TRBJ2-3	NA	NA	TRBV20-1	TGCAGTGCAAATTTCCGGGACCGGCAGTATTTT	CSANFRDRQYF
TRBJ2-1	NA	NA	TRBV29-1	TGCAGCGTTGACCCAGGGACCAATGAGCAGTTCTTC	CSVDPGTNEQFF
TRBJ1-2	NA	NA	TRBV15	TGTGCCACCAGCTCCTCCCGGGGTAGCGGCTACACCTTC	CATSSSRGSGYTF
TRBJ2-3	NA	NA	TRBV7-2	TGTGCCAGCAGCTTAGTCCGTCGACAGTTCAGGGATACGCAGTATTTT	CASSLVRRQFRDTQYF
TRBJ1-4	NA	TRBD1	TRBV5-4	TGTGCCAGCAGCCGGTCCCGGGACAGGGAAAAACTGTTTTTT	CASSRSRDREKLFF
TRBJ1-2	NA	NA	TRBV28	TGTGCCAGCAGTCCTTCAGGGTCTCCTAAGCTACATGGCTACACCTTC	CASSPSGSPKLHGYTF
TRBJ1-5	NA	NA	TRBV20-1	TGCAGTGCTAGGCTGAATCAGCCCCAGCATTTT	CSARLNQPQHF
TRBJ2-7	once	TRBD2	TRBV7-9	TGTGCCAGCAGCAAACTAGCGGGAGCCCAAAAGAACGGCTACGAGCAGTACTTC	CASSKLAGAQKNGYEQYF
TRBJ1-3	NA	TRBD1	TRBV28	TGTGCCAGCAGTCAGGGGACAGACACCATATATTTT	CASSQGTDTIYF
TRBJ2-6	NA	NA	TRBV19	TGTGCCAGTAGTCCTGGGAGGACTGGGGCCAACGTCCTGACTTTC	CASSPGRTGANVLTF
TRBJ1-1	NA	TRBD1	TRBV9	TGTGCCAGCAGCGTATTATCCGGGACAGATGAAGCTTTCTTT	CASSVLSGTDEAFF
TRBJ1-5	NA	NA	TRBV18	TGTGCCAGCTCACCTCAACCAAAGGAGCAGCCCCAGCATTTT	CASSPQPKEQPQHF
TRBJ2-5	NA	NA	TRBV27	TGTGCCAGCAGTTTATTGACAAATGAAGAGACCCAGTACTTC	CASSLLTNEETQYF
TRBJ1-4	NA	NA	TRBV4-1	TGCGCCAGCAGGGGCCCCAGGGCTTCAAATGAAAAACTGTTTTTT	CASRGPRASNEKLFF
TRBJ1-4	once	TRBD1	TRBV18	TGTGCCAGCTCACCCCAGGGGGCGCCGAGAACTAATGAAAAACTGTTTTTT	CASSPQGAPRTNEKLFF
TRBJ2-1	NA	NA	TRBV6-6	TGTGCCAGCAGTTACTCGCTAGGGAGTAATGAGCAGTTCTTC	CASSYSLGSNEQFF
TRBJ2-1	NA	TRBD2	TRBV6-1	TGTGCCAGCAGTCAAGGGACTAGCGGAGCCTGGGGTGAGCAGTTCTTC	CASSQGTSGAWGEQFF
TRBJ2-5	NA	TRBD2	TRBV27	TGTGCCAGCAGTTTATCGCGGGAGAGACAGACCCAGTACTTC	CASSLSRERQTQYF
TRBJ2-3	NA	NA	TRBV6-5	TGTGCCAGCAGTTACCGTCTTCGCACAGATACGCAGTATTTT	CASSYRLRTDTQYF
TRBJ2-3	NA	TRBD2	TRBV27	TGTGCCAGCAGTCTGTCTCGGACTAGCGGGAGTGCAGATACGCAGTATTTT	CASSLSRTSGSADTQYF
TRBJ2-6	NA	TRBD1	TRBV2	TGTGCCAGCAGTCGGAAGCCGGGACAGGGGGCTGGGGCCAACGTCCTGACTTTC	CASSRKPGQGAGANVLTF
TRBJ1-1	NA	NA	TRBV6-5	TGTGCCAGCAGTTACGACCGAGGGTATGCTTTCTTT	CASSYDRGYAFF
TRBJ2-1	NA	TRBD2	TRBV9	TGTGCCAGCAGCTCGGGGGGACCGCCCGAATACAATGAGCAGTTCTTC	CASSSGGPPEYNEQFF
TRBJ1-3	NA	NA	TRBV6-1	TGTGCCAGCAGTGATCAGGGCCCGGATTCTGGAAACACCATATATTTT	CASSDQGPDSGNTIYF
TRBJ1-1	once	NA	TRBV19	TGTGCCAGTAGTAGCCGCAGGGGCGTGAACACTGAAGCTTTCTTT	CASSSRRGVNTEAFF
TRBJ1-2	NA	TRBD1	TRBV19	TGTGCCAGTAGTATGGAGGGGGCGCATGGCTACACCTTC	CASSMEGAHGYTF
TRBJ2-2	NA	NA	TRBV29-1	TGCAGCGTTGAAGTTGAGTTCTCCTCCGGAAAACCCACCGGGGAGCTGTTTTTT	CSVEVEFSSGKPTGELFF
TRBJ2-1	NA	NA	TRBV11-2	TGTGCCAGCAGCCGACCCGGAACTAACAATGAGCAGTTCTTC	CASSRPGTNNEQFF
TRBJ1-1	NA	NA	TRBV7-8	TGTGCCAGCAGCTTAGCAGGTTTCGGAGGGTCCACTGAAGCTTTCTTT	CASSLAGFGGSTEAFF
TRBJ2-7	NA	TRBD2	TRBV4-3	TGCGCCAGCAGCCAAGACCCGGGGACTAGCTCGCAGCAGTACTTC	CASSQDPGTSSQQYF
TRBJ1-2	NA	NA	TRBV4-1	TGCGCCAGCAGCCAAGAATCGGCCTATGGCTACACCTTC	CASSQESAYGYTF
TRBJ2-7	NA	TRBD1	TRBV6-6	TGTGCCAGCACCCCCACAGGGGCCCCCTACGAGCAGTACTTC	CASTPTGAPYEQYF
TRBJ2-5	NA	NA	TRBV28	TGTGCCAGCAGGCCCTGGGGGGGGGCCCGGCAAGAGACCCAGTACTTC	CASRPWGGARQETQYF
TRBJ2-7	NA	NA	TRBV5-1	TGCGCCAGCAGCTTGGAGCCGGGGGTTCCCTCCGAGCAGTACTTC	CASSLEPGVPSEQYF
TRBJ1-2	NA	NA	TRBV11-2	TGTGCCAGCAGCACCCTTGGGGGAGACTATGGCTACACCTTC	CASSTLGGDYGYTF